This is a list of T cell receptor beta chains from one sample in a study of blood T cell repertoires in COVID-19. Using immunoSEQ multiplex PCR, the repertoire was profiled, and TCRdb retains in-frame clones only, with some absent. This sample has 120,000 to 150,000 clones; about 88% occur once, and the top ten carry roughly 5.4%. The sequencing input was peripheral blood. The origin of the receptors is a human donor in a cohort sampled during active COVID-19. Both conserved end residues are part of each CDR3. Fields, in order: D gene, clone size, V gene, J gene, CDR3 protein, CDR3 DNA. A D gene is named only where the DNA matches it firmly. Only some rows state a clone size, as once, few, many or a class for expanded clones.

>NA|NA|TRBV28|TRBJ2-2
CASSFRDARGGGELFF
TGTGCCAGCAGTTTTCGGGACGCCCGAGGGGGCGGGGAGCTGTTTTTT
>NA|NA|TRBV11-2|TRBJ1-2
CASSLRGSEYGYTF
TGTGCCAGCAGCTTAAGGGGCTCGGAATATGGCTACACCTTC
>NA|NA|TRBV3-1/TRBV3-2|TRBJ1-3
CASSPYSQAPSGNTIYF
TGTGCCAGCAGCCCCTACTCACAGGCCCCCTCTGGAAACACCATATATTTT
>TRBD1|NA|TRBV19|TRBJ2-1
CASSMGRDRGNNEQFF
TGTGCCAGTAGTATGGGGAGGGACAGGGGTAACAATGAGCAGTTCTTC
>NA|NA|TRBV18|TRBJ2-3
CASSPDRPSTDTQYF
TGTGCCAGCTCACCTGACAGACCTAGCACAGATACGCAGTATTTT
>NA|few|TRBV12-3/TRBV12-4|TRBJ2-7
CASSLRGYEQYF
TGTGCCAGCAGTCTAAGGGGGTACGAGCAGTACTTC
>NA|NA|TRBV28|TRBJ2-3
CASSPWGRSTDTQYF
TGTGCCAGCAGTCCCTGGGGGCGGAGCACAGATACGCAGTATTTT
>TRBD1|NA|TRBV27|TRBJ1-4
CASSPETGGNEKLFF
TGTGCCAGCAGTCCTGAGACAGGGGGGAATGAAAAACTGTTTTTT
>NA|NA|TRBV5-1|TRBJ1-2
CASSFDTDYGYTF
TGCGCCAGCAGCTTCGACACTGATTATGGCTACACCTTC
>TRBD2|NA|TRBV6-1|TRBJ2-7
CASSEGLAGNEQYF
TGTGCCAGCAGTGAGGGACTAGCGGGGAACGAGCAGTACTTC
>TRBD2|NA|TRBV7-2|TRBJ2-3
CASSLGPGGGSEDTQYF
TGTGCCAGCAGCTTAGGTCCCGGGGGGGGGTCGGAAGATACGCAGTATTTT
>TRBD1|NA|TRBV6-6|TRBJ2-3
CASSPGQGEVDTQYF
TGTGCCAGCAGCCCGGGACAGGGAGAGGTAGATACGCAGTATTTT
>NA|NA|TRBV7-2|TRBJ2-7
CASSLGSGPYEQYF
TGTGCCAGCAGCTTAGGTAGCGGTCCCTACGAGCAGTACTTC
>NA|NA|TRBV9|TRBJ2-3
CASSVNSNTDTQYF
TGTGCCAGCAGCGTAAACTCAAACACAGATACGCAGTATTTT
>NA|NA|TRBV9|TRBJ2-5
CASSVGVALQETQYF
TGTGCCAGCAGCGTAGGGGTAGCGCTTCAAGAGACCCAGTACTTC
>NA|NA|TRBV4-1|TRBJ1-2
CASSHPGRGQGYTF
TGCGCCAGCAGCCACCCGGGGAGGGGTCAAGGCTACACCTTC
>TRBD1|NA|TRBV28|TRBJ1-1
CAGPRGLNTEAFF
TGTGCCGGCCCTAGGGGGCTGAACACTGAAGCTTTCTTT
>NA|NA|TRBV28|TRBJ1-2
CASSFGRSSGYTF
TGTGCCAGCAGTTTTGGGCGATCATCTGGCTACACCTTC
>TRBD1|NA|TRBV5-1|TRBJ2-5
CASGQGAGETQYF
TGCGCCAGCGGACAGGGGGCCGGTGAGACCCAGTACTTC
>NA|NA|TRBV9|TRBJ1-1
CASSEVRGLNTEAFF
TGTGCCAGCAGCGAAGTTAGGGGTCTCAACACTGAAGCTTTCTTT
>NA|NA|TRBV7-6|TRBJ2-1
CASSRTGEVDNEQFF
TGTGCCAGCAGCCGAACAGGGGAGGTGGATAATGAGCAGTTCTTC
>NA|NA|TRBV10-1|TRBJ2-1
CASSERGTRRVNEQFF
TGCGCCAGCAGTGAACGAGGTACGAGGCGGGTCAATGAGCAGTTCTTC
>NA|NA|TRBV7-9|TRBJ1-5
CATSTGDQPQHF
TGTGCCACCTCTACGGGGGATCAGCCCCAGCATTTT
>TRBD1|NA|TRBV9|TRBJ1-1
CASSDDRGRAFF
TGTGCCAGCAGTGATGACAGGGGGAGGGCTTTCTTT
>NA|NA|TRBV5-4|TRBJ1-4
CASTVGQTNEKLFF
TGTGCCAGCACTGTGGGGCAGACTAATGAAAAACTGTTTTTT
>TRBD2|NA|TRBV28|TRBJ2-3
CASSSRFGLAGADTQYF
TGTGCCAGCAGTTCCCGCTTCGGACTAGCGGGGGCAGATACGCAGTATTTT
>TRBD2|once|TRBV6-6|TRBJ2-5
CASSTGLASTETQYF
TGTGCCAGCAGTACGGGACTAGCCTCGACAGAGACCCAGTACTTC
>NA|NA|TRBV7-2|TRBJ1-2
CASSPDRKNYGYTF
TGTGCCAGCAGCCCCGACAGGAAAAACTATGGCTACACCTTC
>NA|NA|TRBV6-5|TRBJ1-1
CASSYRQYTEAFF
TGTGCCAGCAGTTATCGTCAGTACACTGAAGCTTTCTTT
>TRBD1|NA|TRBV4-1|TRBJ1-3
CASSLRQGDTGNTIYF
TGCGCCAGCAGCCTCAGACAGGGAGACACTGGAAACACCATATATTTT
>TRBD1|NA|TRBV6-5|TRBJ2-7
CASSPDRGPNEQYF
TGTGCCAGCAGTCCCGACAGGGGGCCAAACGAGCAGTACTTC
>NA|NA|TRBV5-4|TRBJ1-1
CASSLAAGAFDTEAFF
TGTGCCAGCAGCTTGGCCGCAGGGGCGTTCGATACTGAAGCTTTCTTT
>NA|NA|TRBV7-2|TRBJ1-2
CASSQYASGGGYTF
TGTGCCAGCAGCCAATACGCGAGTGGGGGCGGCTACACCTTC
>TRBD2|NA|TRBV7-9|TRBJ2-7
CASSFWTSGSGYEQYF
TGTGCCAGCAGCTTCTGGACTAGCGGGAGTGGCTACGAGCAGTACTTC
>TRBD1|NA|TRBV6-5|TRBJ2-5
CASRSQGAGETQYF
TGTGCCAGCAGGTCACAGGGGGCGGGTGAGACCCAGTACTTC
>NA|NA|TRBV4-1|TRBJ2-2
CASSQVRDDTHGELFF
TGCGCCAGCAGCCAAGTCCGAGATGACACTCACGGGGAGCTGTTTTTT
>TRBD1|NA|TRBV6-5|TRBJ1-3
CASSSQGAPGNTIYF
TGTGCCAGCAGTTCTCAGGGGGCCCCTGGAAACACCATATATTTT
>TRBD1|NA|TRBV9|TRBJ1-2
CASSAARDRGYGYTF
TGTGCCAGCAGCGCCGCCAGGGACAGGGGGTATGGCTACACCTTC
>NA|NA|TRBV6-2/TRBV6-3|TRBJ2-5
CASSYGAGALLQETQYF
TGTGCCAGCAGTTACGGGGCGGGGGCCCTGCTCCAAGAGACCCAGTACTTC
>NA|NA|TRBV7-9|TRBJ2-5
CASSFDFGGETQYF
TGTGCCAGCAGCTTCGACTTCGGAGGGGAGACTCAGTACTTC
>TRBD1|NA|TRBV5-1|TRBJ2-5
CASSLGTGGGQETQYF
TGCGCCAGCAGCTTGGGGACAGGAGGAGGCCAAGAGACCCAGTACTTC
>NA|NA|TRBV19|TRBJ1-4
CASSSQATNEKLFF
TGTGCCAGTAGTTCACAAGCAACTAATGAAAAACTGTTTTTT
>NA|NA|TRBV5-7|TRBJ1-6
CASSTDSLNSPLHF
TGTGCCAGCAGCACGGACAGCCTTAATTCACCCCTCCACTTT
>TRBD2|NA|TRBV28|TRBJ2-5
CASSPRGLAGGETQYF
TGTGCCAGCAGTCCCCGGGGACTAGCGGGTGGGGAGACCCAGTACTTC
>TRBD1|NA|TRBV3-1/TRBV3-2|TRBJ1-3
CASSRSGGSSGNTIYF
TGTGCCAGCAGCCGGTCAGGGGGTTCCTCTGGAAACACCATATATTTT
>TRBD1|NA|TRBV5-1|TRBJ1-2
CASSLSLQGRGYGYTF
TGCGCCAGCAGCTTGTCCCTACAGGGGCGGGGTTATGGCTACACCTTC
>TRBD1|NA|TRBV27|TRBJ1-1
CASSTGGYTEAFF
TGTGCCAGCAGCACAGGGGGGTACACTGAAGCTTTCTTT
>NA|few|TRBV3-1/TRBV3-2|TRBJ2-3
CASSQASGSDTQYF
TGTGCCAGCAGCCAAGCATCAGGGTCAGATACGCAGTATTTT
>NA|NA|TRBV4-1|TRBJ2-7
CASSQDRGQSYEQYF
TGCGCCAGCAGCCAAGATCGAGGACAGAGCTACGAGCAGTACTTC
>TRBD1|NA|TRBV5-8|TRBJ2-3
CASSTQGAIGDTQYF
TGTGCCAGCAGTACTCAGGGGGCGATTGGAGATACGCAGTATTTT
>NA|NA|TRBV9|TRBJ2-7
CASSVSLGSYEQYF
TGTGCCAGCAGCGTGAGTCTCGGGTCCTACGAGCAGTACTTC
>TRBD2|NA|TRBV5-4|TRBJ2-3
CASSSRLATDTQYF
TGTGCCAGCAGCTCGAGACTAGCGACAGATACGCAGTATTTT
>TRBD2|NA|TRBV10-1|TRBJ2-7
CASSERRTSDAYEQYF
TGCGCCAGCAGTGAGCGACGGACTAGCGACGCCTACGAGCAGTACTTC
>NA|NA|TRBV11-2|TRBJ1-3
CASSPTGISGNTIYF
TGTGCCAGCAGCCCTACAGGGATCTCTGGAAACACCATATATTTT